This T cell receptor (beta chain) was documented in a study of control samples from healthy donors and cancer patients. Measured with immunoSEQ multiplex PCR; TCRdb has only the in-frame clones, and not every one. The table shows about 160,000 clones, with approximately 93% occurring only once. The sequenced sample was blood. The sequence was obtained from a middle-aged woman in good health.

The chain's CDR3 is CASSWTGVRNEQFF. CDR3 DNA: TGTGCCAGCAGTTGGACAGGGGTTCGCAATGAGCAGTTCTTC. The genes are TRBV27 and TRBJ2-1; 9 bases are shared with TRBD1. V was clipped by 4 bases and J by 6 bases; unmatched bases: 4. The CDR3 totals 14 residues. Germline CDR1 reads MNHEY; CDR2 reads SMNVEV (reference sequence).